The 26 T cell receptor beta chains presented below share a single source sample, sequenced in a study of CDR3 diversity in severe acne. TCRdb redid the calling of the PCR reads with MiXCR, one entry per CDR3 protein. The sample carries about 84,000 distinct CDR3 sequences, around 49% recorded once. The sample consisted of blood. These receptors were obtained from a male donor in good health, without acne.

About this clonotype: A junction boundary mismatches the germline segment, possibly from a read error. The J gene is TRBJ1-2, the V gene TRBV24-1; no firm D call. Germline V lookup: CDR1 KGHDR, CDR2 SFDVKD. This CDR3 comprises 10 residues. The CDR3 here is CATSSLAGSF. CDR3 bases: TGTGCCACCAGTTCCCTAGCGGGCTCCTTC.

This clonotype was seen a few times. The J gene is TRBJ2-2, the V gene TRBV7-3; tentative D call: TRBD1 (5 bases). Germline V CDR1 and CDR2: SGHTA, FQGTGA. Trimming removed 5 bases from V and 5 bases from J, with 9 bases in between. The length of the CDR3 is 13 residues. CDR3 DNA sequence: TGTGCCAGCAGCGAACAGGTTACCGGGGAGCTGTTTTTT. This encodes CASSEQVTGELFF. Variable domain in full (rest from reference TRBV7-3 and TRBJ2-2): GAGVSQTPSNKVTEKGKYVELRCDPISGHTALYWYRQSLGQGPEFLIYFQGTGAADDSGLPNDRFFAVRPEGSVSTLKIQRTERGDSAVYLCASSEQVTGELFFGEGSRLTVL.

The chain joins TRBV6-6 to TRBJ1-1, with TRBD1 matching over 10 bases. The germline V gene has CDR1 MNHNY and CDR2 SVGAGI (reference sequence). This CDR3 contains 14 residues. V gave up 5 bases and J gave up 5 bases; unmatched junction bases: 5. The CDR3, as DNA: TGTGCCAGCAGTCGGACAGGGGGATGGACTGAAGCTTTCTTT. Its translation: CASSRTGGWTEAFF.

This clonotype was picked up a small number of times. V gene TRBV5-1 combines with J gene TRBJ2-1; TRBD2 aligns across 7 bases. J gave up 6 bases and V 3 bases, and 0 bases lay outside the gene matches. This CDR3 has 12 amino acids. The germline V gene has CDR1 SGHRS and CDR2 YFSETQ. The CDR3 coding sequence is TGCGCCAGCAGCTGGACTAGCAATGAGCAGTTCTTC. Translation gives CASSWTSNEQFF.

This chain uses TRBV24-1 with TRBJ2-3; D may be TRBD1 (5 bases). Per germline, CDR1 KGHDR and CDR2 SFDVKD. This CDR3 region has 13 residues. V lost 8 bases and J lost 4, with 12 bases in between. The DNA for the CDR3 is TGTGCCACCAAAAAAAAAGGGGCAGATACGCAGTATTTT. It encodes CATKKKGADTQYF.

This clonotype is medium-sized by share. This sequence joins TRBV5-6 and TRBJ2-7; the D gene is possibly TRBD1 (6 bases). The V gene lost 2 bases and the J gene lost 5 bases, with 11 bases spanning the gap. The CDR3 length is 13 residues. The germline CDR1 and CDR2 sequences are SGHDT and YYEEEE. CDR3 sequence reads: CASSFDRYHEQYF. CDR3 bases: TGTGCCAGCAGCTTCGACAGGTATCACGAGCAGTACTTC.

This chain connects TRBV9 to TRBJ1-2; D ambiguous. The CDR3 covers 11 residues. Per the germline V gene, CDR1 is SGDLS and CDR2 is YYNGEE. Trimming pared 3 bases from V and 5 bases from J, leaving 5 bases between. The CDR3 bases are TGTGCCAGCAGCGCCCGATATGGCTACACCTTC. This codes for CASSARYGYTF.

The genes are TRBV20-1 and TRBJ1-6; 7 nucleotides line up with TRBD1. CDR1 DFQATT and CDR2 SNEGSKA come from the germline V gene (reference sequence). CDR3 length: 16 residues. With 0 bases clipped from V and 7 bases from J, the junction kept 9 bases outside the gene matches. The CDR3 protein is CSARDAGGPSNSPLHF. The CDR3 coding sequence is TGCAGTGCTAGAGATGCAGGGGGACCCTCAAATTCACCCCTCCACTTT.

The chain uses TRBV13 and TRBJ2-7; D gene unclear. CDR1 is PRHDT and CDR2 is FYEKMQ in the germline V gene (reference sequence). The CDR3 spans 14 residues. V dropped 7 bases and J dropped 6 bases, with 19 bases sitting between them. This CDR3 is CASTPLGSLSEQYF. CDR3 DNA: TGTGCCAGCACGCCTCTGGGTAGTCTTTCCGAGCAGTACTTC.

The V gene is TRBV4-1, the J gene TRBJ2-3; D not certain. The CDR3 has 16 residues. V lost 3 bases to trimming and J lost 1 base, with 14 bases between them. Germline CDR1 is MGHRA and CDR2 is YSYEKL. The CDR3 DNA sequence: TGCGCCAGCAGCCATCCAGCCCCCGCGGGCACAGATACGCAGTATTTT. It encodes CASSHPAPAGTDTQYF.

The V and J genes are TRBV5-5 and TRBJ1-6, with TRBD1 matching over 10 bases. Germline values: CDR1 SGHKS, CDR2 YYEKEE (reference sequence). J was trimmed by 9 bases and V by 1 base; bases with no gene match: 7. This CDR3 spans 16 amino acids. CDR3 sequence reads: CASSLYGTGVPSPLHF. The CDR3 region has the DNA TGTGCCAGCAGCTTGTATGGGACAGGGGTGCCTTCACCCCTCCACTTT.

The genes are TRBV25-1 and TRBJ2-3; 11 bases line up with TRBD2. Germline CDR1 MGHDK, CDR2 SYGVNS. CDR3 length: 20 residues. V was clipped by 2 bases and J by 1 base; unmatched bases: 14. CDR3 coding DNA: TGTGCCAGCAGTGAAAAAGTAGGGACTAGCGGAGAGTGTGGCACAGATACGCAGTATTTT. Translating it yields CASSEKVGTSGECGTDTQYF.

The chain links TRBV7-8 to TRBJ2-7, with no clear D. The V and J ends lost 6 bases and 2 bases respectively, with 14 bases between them. There are 14 residues in the CDR3. Germline V gene data show CDR1 as SGHVS and CDR2 as FQNEAQ. CDR3 sequence reads: CASSDRVGTYEQYF. DNA of the CDR3: TGTGCCAGCAGTGATAGGGTCGGAACCTACGAGCAGTACTTC.

This clonotype is categorized as medium-sized. V usage is TRBV7-9 and J usage is TRBJ2-7; D uncertain. Trimming took off 1 base at V and 3 bases at J, with 4 bases between the two ends. This CDR3 region has 12 residues. Germline CDR1 reads SEHNR; CDR2 reads FQNEAQ (reference sequence). The CDR3: CASSLVHYEQYF. The CDR3, as DNA: TGTGCCAGCAGCTTAGTTCACTACGAGCAGTACTTC.

Concerning this clonotype itself: One end of the junction varies from germline; a read error may be responsible. The rearrangement uses TRBV7-3 and TRBJ2-5; 8 bases are shared with TRBD2. Germline V gives CDR1 SGHTA, CDR2 FQGTGA. CDR3 length equals 16 residues. The CDR3, as DNA: TGCGCCAGCAGCCCAAGAGTAGCGGGGATGGAAGAGACCCAGTACTTC. Protein: CASSPRVAGMEETQYF.

The CDR3: CASSGANYGYTF. The CDR3 DNA follows: TGTGCCAGCAGCGGGGCTAACTATGGCTACACCTTC. This rearrangement joins TRBV2 to TRBJ1-2; D unclear. The CDR3 is made up of 12 amino acids. Trimming left V 6 bases short and J 0 bases short, with 5 bases between. From germline, CDR1 is SNHLY and CDR2 FYNNEI.

This chain joins TRBV7-4 and TRBJ2-7; D uncertain. Looked up from germline, CDR1 is SGHVT and CDR2 is SQSDAQ. V was shortened by 0 bases and J by 13 bases, with 22 bases between the two germline ends. The CDR3 extends over 15 amino acids. The CDR3 spells CASSLADRSVTQYYF. The CDR3 bases are TGTGCCAGCAGCTTAGCGGATAGATCAGTGACCCAGTACTACTTC.

This clonotype was counted ten times or more. The chain has TRBV24-1 and TRBJ1-2; maybe TRBD1 (6 bases). Trimming took 2 bases from V and 8 from J, leaving 14 bases between them. Germline CDR1 KGHDR, CDR2 SFDVKD. CDR3 length: 14 residues. CDR3 in amino acids: CATSDSAGGGGYTF. Written as DNA, the CDR3 is TGTGCCACCAGTGATTCGGCCGGGGGCGGCGGCTACACCTTC.

The rearrangement joins TRBV10-3 to TRBJ2-7; 7 nucleotides align to TRBD1. Germline-derived CDR1 and CDR2 are ENHRY and SYGVKD. The CDR3 loop spans 13 amino acids. V lost 6 bases to trimming and J lost 4 bases; unmatched junction nucleotides: 6. The CDR3 coding sequence is TGTGCCATCAGCCAGGGGGTTGGATACGAGCAGTACTTC. Residues: CAISQGVGYEQYF.

V and J are TRBV2 and TRBJ2-7, with 8 bases aligning to TRBD1. The length of the CDR3 is 13 residues. V shed 11 bases, J shed 0 bases, and the junction held 6 bases outside the gene matches. Germline lookup yields CDR1 SNHLY and CDR2 FYNNEI. The CDR3 DNA is TGTGCCGGCCGACAGGGGAGCTCCTACGAGCAGTACTTC. Amino acid sequence: CAGRQGSSYEQYF.

V is TRBV29-1 and J is TRBJ1-1, with unresolved D. Germline lookup yields CDR1 SQVTM and CDR2 ANQGSEA. The CDR3 extends over 14 amino acids. Trimming removed 7 bases at V and 0 bases at J, with 15 bases between. The CDR3 here is CSASSAGLNTEAFF. CDR3 nucleotides: TGCAGCGCCTCATCGGCCGGACTGAACACTGAAGCTTTCTTT.

This clonotype showed up many times. This chain links TRBV6-1 with TRBJ2-1, with 12 positions matching TRBD2. V shed 4 bases, J shed 6 bases, and the junction held 4 bases outside the gene matches. In germline, CDR1 is MNHNS, CDR2 SASEGT. The CDR3 has 15 residues. This CDR3 reads CASSGLAGVPNEQFF. In DNA form, the CDR3 reads TGTGCCAGCAGTGGACTAGCGGGAGTTCCCAATGAGCAGTTCTTC.

The chain uses TRBV9 and TRBJ2-7, with TRBD2 matching 7 bases. The CDR3 covers 15 residues. With 3 bases clipped from V and 0 bases from J, the junction kept 6 bases outside the gene matches. Germline V gives CDR1 SGDLS, CDR2 YYNGEE. CDR3: CASSEHGGISYEQYF. The CDR3 nucleotides are TGTGCCAGCAGCGAGCACGGGGGGATCTCCTACGAGCAGTACTTC.

The chain is built from TRBV6-1 and TRBJ2-2, with TRBD1 as a possible D gene (5 bases). Trimming removed 5 bases from V and 7 bases from J, with 8 bases in between. The CDR3 sequence is 12 residues long. CDR1 and CDR2 (germline): MNHNS, SASEGT. The CDR3 protein is CASSSGNGELFF. Written as DNA, the CDR3 is TGTGCCAGCAGTTCAGGGAACGGGGAGCTGTTTTTT.

This clonotype was seen many times. This chain connects TRBV12-3 or TRBV12-4 to TRBJ2-2; D remains ambiguous. The CDR3 has 15 amino acids. The V and J ends lost 1 base and 2 bases respectively, with 8 bases between them. The CDR3 nucleotides read TGTGCCAGCAGTTTAGAGAAACTTAACACCGGGGAGCTGTTTTTT. It codes for CASSLEKLNTGELFF.

This rearrangement joins TRBV7-3 to TRBJ1-2; no definite D call. Trimming stripped 2 bases from V and 5 bases from J, with 12 bases between. CDR1 and CDR2 from the germline V gene are SGHTA and FQGTGA. This CDR3 has 14 amino acids. The CDR3 region is CASSLSGVSYGYTF. For the CDR3, the DNA is TGTGCCAGCAGCTTATCCGGGGTCTCGTATGGCTACACCTTC.